This TCR beta chain was recorded in a study of vaccination effects on CD4 cells after COVID-19. In the study overall: Post-vaccine specimens were collected at a median of 72 days following the second dose. Whole-study findings and limits: Marked contraction was observed in infection-induced and vaccine-induced clones late after vaccination.

The protocol was immunoSEQ multiplex PCR, while the TCRdb copy is restricted to in-frame clones and leaves out a portion. This table holds approximately 30,000 clones, around 80% found once. V was clipped by 3 bases and J by 4 bases, with 7 bases between them. The CDR3 has 13 amino acids. Germline V gene data show CDR1 as MDHEN and CDR2 as SYDVKM. In its sample, this clone was seen once. Its antigen is unknown. Ahead of sequencing, the ViraFEST assay grew antigen-specific CD4+ T cells using viral peptide pools. The culture ran for roughly ten days before CD4+ T cells were isolated. Each person got two doses of an mRNA SARS-CoV-2 vaccine, BNT162b2 or mRNA-1273. The vaccine recipients had no prior SARS-CoV-2 infection, with negative nucleocapsid antibodies. PBMC cultures contained two million cells per well, 8.5 to 10 IU/ml IL-2 and approximately 9.9 ug/ml peptides.

The sequence was obtained from a human donor who received a COVID-19 vaccine. Some clones in this sample may be carry-over from other donors' samples. The sequences come from CD4+ T cells from PBMCs cultured with HCoV-NL63 spike peptides, collected after COVID-19 vaccination. The chain couples TRBV28 to TRBJ1-5; D uncertain. Here the CDR3 DNA reads TGTGCCAGCAGTTTTCAGCGTAATCAGCCCCAGCATTTT. Its protein product is CASSFQRNQPQHF.